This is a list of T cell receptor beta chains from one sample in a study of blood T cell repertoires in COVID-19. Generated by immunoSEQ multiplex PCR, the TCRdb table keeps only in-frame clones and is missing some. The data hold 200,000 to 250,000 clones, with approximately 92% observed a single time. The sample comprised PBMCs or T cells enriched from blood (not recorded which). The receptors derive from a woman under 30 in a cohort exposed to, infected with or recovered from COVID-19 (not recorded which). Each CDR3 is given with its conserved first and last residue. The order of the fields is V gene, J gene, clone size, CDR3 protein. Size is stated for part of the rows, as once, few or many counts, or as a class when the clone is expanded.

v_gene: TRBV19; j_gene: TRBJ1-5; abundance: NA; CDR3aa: CASSIQGDSNQPQHF
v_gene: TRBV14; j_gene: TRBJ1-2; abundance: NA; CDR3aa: CASRHKRVDRDNYGYTF
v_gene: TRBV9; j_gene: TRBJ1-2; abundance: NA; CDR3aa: CASSAYGGGSWGYTF
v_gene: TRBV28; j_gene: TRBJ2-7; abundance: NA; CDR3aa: CASSPDRDEQYF
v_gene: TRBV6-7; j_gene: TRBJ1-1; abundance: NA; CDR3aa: CASDFSGEVVAFF
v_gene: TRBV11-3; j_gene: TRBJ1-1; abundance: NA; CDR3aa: CASSSHRETEAFF
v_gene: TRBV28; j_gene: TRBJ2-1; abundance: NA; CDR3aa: CASATGVSGGKNEQFF
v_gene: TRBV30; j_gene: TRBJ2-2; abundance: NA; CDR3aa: CAWSLGDTGELFF
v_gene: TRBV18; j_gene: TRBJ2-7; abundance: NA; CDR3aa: CASSPSSSYEQYF
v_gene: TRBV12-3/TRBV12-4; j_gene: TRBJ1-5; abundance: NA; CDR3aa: CASSLERRPQHF
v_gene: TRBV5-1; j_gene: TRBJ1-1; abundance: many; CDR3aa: CASSVSQGGEAFF
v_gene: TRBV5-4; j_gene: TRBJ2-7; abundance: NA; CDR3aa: CASSREPGTGLVSYEQYF